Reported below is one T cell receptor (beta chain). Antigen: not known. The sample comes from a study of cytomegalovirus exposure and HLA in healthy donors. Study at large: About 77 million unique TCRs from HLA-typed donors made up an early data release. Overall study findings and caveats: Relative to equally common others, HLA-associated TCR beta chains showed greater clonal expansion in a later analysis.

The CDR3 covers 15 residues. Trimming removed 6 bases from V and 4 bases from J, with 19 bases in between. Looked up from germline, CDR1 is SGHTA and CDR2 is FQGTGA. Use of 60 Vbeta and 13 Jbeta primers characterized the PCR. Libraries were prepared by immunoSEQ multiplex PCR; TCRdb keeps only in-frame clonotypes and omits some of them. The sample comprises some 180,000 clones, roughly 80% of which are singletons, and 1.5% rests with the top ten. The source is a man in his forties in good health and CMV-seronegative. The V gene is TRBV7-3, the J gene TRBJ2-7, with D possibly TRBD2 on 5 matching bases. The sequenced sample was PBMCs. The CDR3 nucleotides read TGTGCCAGCAGTCTAAATGGAGGAGGAGAATACGAGCAGTACTTC. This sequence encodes CASSLNGGGEYEQYF.